This TCR beta chain was captured by sequencing in a study of CD4+ T cells in melanoma. Study conclusions and caveats: A reported correlation linked neoantigen-specific CD4+ T cells to CD8+, macrophage and B cell function.

Data came from immunoSEQ multiplex PCR; TCRdb stores just in-frame clones and leaves some out. The sample carries fewer than 150,000 clones, about 93% recorded once. The CDR3 consists of 16 residues. Germline V gene lookup returns CDR1 MNHEY and CDR2 SMNVEV (reference sequence). The V and J ends lost 7 bases and 0 bases respectively, with 19 bases between them. A note on this clone: Its antigen is unidentified.

The source is a human donor with melanoma. The rearrangement uses TRBV27 and TRBJ2-7, with D perhaps matching TRBD1 (5 bases). The CDR3 here is CASIARGQGNSYEQYF. CDR3 bases: TGTGCCAGCATCGCAAGGGGTCAGGGAAACTCCTACGAGCAGTACTTC.